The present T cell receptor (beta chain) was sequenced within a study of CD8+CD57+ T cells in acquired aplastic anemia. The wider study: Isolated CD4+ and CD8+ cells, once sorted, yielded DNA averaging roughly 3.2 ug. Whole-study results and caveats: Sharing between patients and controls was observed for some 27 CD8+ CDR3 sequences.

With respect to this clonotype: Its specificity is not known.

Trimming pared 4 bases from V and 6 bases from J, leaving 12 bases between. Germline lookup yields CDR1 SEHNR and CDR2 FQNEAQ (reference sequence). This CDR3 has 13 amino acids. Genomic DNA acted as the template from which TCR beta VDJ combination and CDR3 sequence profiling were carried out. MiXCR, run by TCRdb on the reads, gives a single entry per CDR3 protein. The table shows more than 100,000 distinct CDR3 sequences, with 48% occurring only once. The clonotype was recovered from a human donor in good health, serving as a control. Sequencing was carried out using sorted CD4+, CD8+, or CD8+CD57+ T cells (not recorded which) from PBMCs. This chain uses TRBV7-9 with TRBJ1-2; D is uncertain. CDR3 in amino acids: CASSSIFPDGYTF. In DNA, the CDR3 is TGTGCCAGCAGCTCGATTTTCCCCGATGGCTACACCTTC.